The present T cell receptor beta chain was sequenced within a study of blood T cell repertoires in COVID-19. Produced via immunoSEQ multiplex PCR; TCRdb's table is partial and in-frame only. The sample shows around 250,000 clones, roughly 88% of them seen only once. Germline CDR1 is MGHRA and CDR2 is YSYEKL. The CDR3 has 16 amino acids. The V gene lost 1 base and the J gene lost 2 bases, with 15 bases spanning the gap. This clonotype originated in an elderly man with acute or convalescent COVID-19. The specimen sequenced was peripheral blood. The chain is built from TRBV4-1 and TRBJ2-7, with a possible D match to TRBD1 (5 bases). The chain's CDR3 is CASSQVAETATYEQYF. Written as DNA, the CDR3 is TGCGCCAGCAGCCAAGTAGCCGAGACAGCCACCTACGAGCAGTACTTC.